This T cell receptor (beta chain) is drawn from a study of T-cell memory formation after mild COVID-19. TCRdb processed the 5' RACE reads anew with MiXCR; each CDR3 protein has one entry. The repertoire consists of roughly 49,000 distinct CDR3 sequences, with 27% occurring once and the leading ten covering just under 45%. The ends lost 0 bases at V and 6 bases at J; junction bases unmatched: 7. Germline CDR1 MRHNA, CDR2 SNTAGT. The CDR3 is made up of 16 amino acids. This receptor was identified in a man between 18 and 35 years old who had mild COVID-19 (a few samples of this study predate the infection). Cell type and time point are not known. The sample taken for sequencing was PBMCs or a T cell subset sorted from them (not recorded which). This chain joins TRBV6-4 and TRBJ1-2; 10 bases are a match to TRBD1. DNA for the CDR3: TGTGCCAGCAGTGACTCCTACCAGGACAGGGGGAATGGCTACACCTTC. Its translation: CASSDSYQDRGNGYTF.